Presented here are 6 T cell receptor beta chains from one specimen sequenced in a study of T cell responses to AZD1222 COVID-19 vaccine. Sequenced by immunoSEQ multiplex PCR; TCRdb stores in-frame clones only, minus some. The sample has more than 70,000 clones, 70% to 90% seen once. The sample here was peripheral blood, taken 28 days after the second AZD1222 dose. Every receptor here comes from an adult who received the AZD1222 COVID-19 vaccine.

J is TRBJ1-2 and V is TRBV19; TRBD1 matches at 9 bases. CDR1 and CDR2 (germline): LNHDA, SQIVND (reference sequence). The CDR3 contains 15 residues. With 7 bases clipped from V and 5 bases from J, the junction kept 11 bases outside the gene matches. CDR3 in DNA: TGTGCCAGTACCCTTACCGGGACAGGGTTTTATGGCTACACCTTC. This encodes CASTLTGTGFYGYTF.

The chain couples TRBV6-2 or TRBV6-3 to TRBJ2-1; 9 bases align to TRBD2. The CDR3 extends over 15 amino acids. From germline, CDR1 is MNHEY and CDR2 SVGEGT. The J segment lost 3 bases and the V segment lost 4 bases, leaving 4 bases of the junction unmatched. CDR3 bases: TGTGCCAGCAGTTGGACTAGCGCGAACTACAATGAGCAGTTCTTC. Translation gives CASSWTSANYNEQFF.

This sequence joins TRBV4-1 and TRBJ1-5, with D perhaps TRBD1 (5 bases). Germline CDR1 is MGHRA and CDR2 is YSYEKL. With 3 bases removed from V and 3 bases from J, the gap between germline ends came to 18 bases. This CDR3 is 17 amino acids long. The CDR3 region is CASSHEGMGEFNQPQHF. CDR3 DNA sequence: TGCGCCAGCAGCCACGAAGGGATGGGGGAGTTCAATCAGCCCCAGCATTTT.

CDR3 DNA: TGTGCCAGCAGGCGCGGGAGGGTCGTGGATGAGCAGTTCTTC. Protein: CASRRGRVVDEQFF. The V and J genes are TRBV6-5 and TRBJ2-1; TRBD2 agrees at 9 bases. Trimming removed 6 bases from V and 8 bases from J; junction bases left unmatched: 8. Per the germline V gene, CDR1 is MNHEY and CDR2 is SVGAGI. CDR3 length equals 14 residues.

This clone showed up just once. The gene calls are TRBV9 and TRBJ1-2; 8 bases line up with TRBD1. The CDR3 runs 15 residues. Germline CDR1 reads SGDLS; CDR2 reads YYNGEE. The V and J ends lost 5 bases and 4 bases, in that order; junction bases with no gene match: 10. The CDR3 DNA is TGTGCCAGCAGTGAGGCCCGGGACAGGATCTATGGCTACACCTTC. It yields the protein CASSEARDRIYGYTF.

CDR3 region: CASSPPGLAEQETQYF. The CDR3 nucleotides are TGTGCCAGCTCACCACCGGGACTAGCGGAACAAGAGACCCAGTACTTC. V is TRBV18 and J is TRBJ2-5; 11 bases fit TRBD2. Germline V lookup: CDR1 KGHSH, CDR2 LQKENI. The length of the CDR3 is 16 residues. The trim removed 0 bases at V and 2 bases at J, leaving 2 bases unmatched.